This T cell receptor beta chain came from a study of cytomegalovirus exposure and HLA in healthy donors listed by TCRdb under 2017. With respect to the entire study: In an earlier analysis of about 560 of the donors, 276 Gb of sequence data and 90 million to 130 million unique TCR beta sequences from 180 million or so T cells were reported. All discovery cohort repertoires had been generated using a single sequencing platform. Among about 370 genotyped donors of the cohort, an average of approximately 240,000 unique TCR beta nucleotide sequences was sequenced per donor, of which approximately 19% were non-productive. Besides the first cohort of around 700 subjects, a separate validation cohort made up of 120 different subjects was used. The number of typed donors differed by locus: about 620-630 for A, B, C, DRB1 and DQB1; about 520 for DQA1; some 590 for DPA1; and 400 to 480 for DPB1. Genome-wide SNP genotypes for about 65% of the 666 donors were used in a later genetic analysis, which treated that subset as a discovery cohort. A later analysis re-examined previously published TCR beta repertoires from more than 600 donors and added high-resolution HLA genotyping to investigate patterns of TCR occurrence. The study profiled the T cell repertoires of 666 subjects by immunosequencing and related them to cytomegalovirus serostatus. Donor age, sex, ethnicity and CMV serostatus were collected together with the repertoire data. The study aimed to test whether signatures of past pathogen exposure could be identified by cataloging public T cell receptors. In an earlier analysis of a few hundred of the donors, high-throughput TCR beta sequencing was used to judge whether each TCR beta V gene segment behaved as functional or pseudogenic. Roughly five DR-DQ haplotypes were handled as single units for association and clustering because linkage in the cohort was strong. The study combined high-throughput TCR immunosequencing, statistical association of individual TCRs with disease status, and machine learning to predict cytomegalovirus infection status. Of the approximately 400 genotyped donors, around 81% fell in the genetic ancestry cluster associated with self-reported Caucasian donors. An early release covering about 600 HLA-typed donors comprised approximately 290 gigabases of sequencing data and around 80 million unique TCR sequences. HLA typing included class I and class II loci at four-digit resolution. Rather than drawing on any new phenotypic data, the later analysis identified candidate immune exposures from TCR beta sequences and the way those sequences occurred across donors. Results and caveats for the whole study, not just this receptor: Most CMV-associated TCR beta chains appeared to be HLA-restricted in a later analysis, and the HLA associations seemed to be driven largely by CMV exposure. A total of fewer than 200 TCR beta chains were listed by the study as associated with cytomegalovirus. Only TCR beta chains were sequenced in this cohort, and the absence of alpha or paired-chain data limited detectable features. In an earlier analysis of around 600 of the donors, most TCR beta V segments were observed in productive rearrangements about 87% or about 30% of the time, broadly matching IMGT annotations. The classifier was reported to diagnose cytomegalovirus status with high specificity and sensitivity in both the original cohort and the validation cohort. According to a later analysis, TCR association rates differed among HLA loci, with DRB1 alleles showing the most associated TCRs and HLA-C alleles showing the fewest. The presence/absence analyses assumed that sequencing depth was roughly uniform across donors, and that assumption may not be true. Three of the identified cytomegalovirus-associated TCR beta chains were confirmed in vitro to be specific for cytomegalovirus antigens. About 15 rarely observed V segments, including chromosome 9 orphons, were excluded from the earlier analysis of almost 600 of the donors because counts were too low. CMV serostatus was the only immune exposure information available for the cohort. The sequencing pipeline was judged likely to have produced a cluster of highly shared sequence variants as a technical artifact. The 87-base-pair reads could not distinguish some IMGT-functional V segments, including TRBV6-2 and TRBV6-3, so those segments were excluded. A later analysis associated 15,000 or so TCR beta sequences with specific HLA alleles at a false discovery rate of 0.05. According to a later analysis, parvovirus B19, influenza, CMV and Epstein-Barr virus appeared linked to several top co-occurrence clusters. Most TCR sequences were observed very rarely across donors, whereas some public TCRs were present in many individuals. Because HLA typing was unavailable for some donors at each locus, only the typed subset was used in association tests. An association between a missense DCLRE1C variant and V-gene and J-gene trimming of TCR beta chains was found in a later genetic analysis and replicated in an independent cohort. Compared with the roughly 600-donor mean, donors in an Asian-associated ancestry cluster had fewer N-insertions in productive TCRs, according to a later genetic analysis. The authors suggested that the approach could potentially be extended to other disease states and immunological phenotypes. Strong co-occurrence of HLA alleles, especially DR and DQ, made assigning TCR associations to individual alleles difficult. Linkage disequilibrium might explain the correlated functional status among segregating V segments, but an unknown experimental factor could not be ruled out. In a later analysis, HLA-associated TCR beta chains showed more clonal expansion and lower generation probabilities than non-associated chains that were equally common. A further reported finding was that TCR beta sequences accurately predicted the HLA-A and HLA-B alleles for most subjects in the first cohort.

Library preparation used the immunoSEQ multiplex PCR assay. The multiplex PCR relied on a mix of 60 forward primers for TCR Vbeta segments and 13 reverse primers for TCR Jbeta segments. The CDR3 region of rearranged TCR beta genes was amplified from genomic DNA with a multiplex PCR assay. The amplified TCR beta libraries were sequenced on the Illumina HiSeq System as 87-base-pair reads. The original pipeline was this. A later analysis tallied 80 million to 95 million unique TCR beta chains across the 666 repertoires, and around 9.9 million of those chains were shared by two or more donors. Raw reads were error-corrected and collapsed into unique sequences with a nearest-neighbor algorithm that merged closely related sequences to remove PCR and sequencing errors. V, D and J gene segments were assigned by aligning CDR3 sequences to IMGT reference sequences. For a sequence to be retained, a match of at least six nucleotides was required to both a V gene segment and a J gene segment. A rearrangement was called productive if the CDR3 had no stop codons and remained in frame with V and J, and every other rearrangement was called non-productive. CDR3 was defined by IMGT convention, running from the second conserved V-encoded cysteine to the conserved J-encoded phenylalanine. The earlier analysis of about 640 of the donors excluded any sequence lacking an unambiguous match to a single V gene segment. An earlier analysis of around 600 of the donors classified V segments as functional when productive rearrangements were above 56.7% and as segregating when the standard deviation between donors was above 5%. A statistical classification framework was developed to diagnose cytomegalovirus status using the catalog of TCR beta chain sequences. In a later analysis, V and J genes were assigned by comparing TCR nucleotide sequences against IMGT/GENE-DB human TR gene sequences. A later analysis assigned CDR3 sequences and most-parsimonious VDJ recombination scenarios with the TCRdist pipeline. In a later analysis, every TCR beta chain was defined by the combination of its CDR3 amino acid sequence and its V-gene family, and reads without a unique V-gene family were dropped. A later analysis removed 500 to 650 highly shared, low-generation-probability nucleotide sequences to deal with suspected cross-contamination and a sequencing artifact. In a later analysis, a clonal expansion index was calculated for each public chain from normalized within-repertoire ranks of inferred template counts. In a later analysis, generation probabilities were computed with a VDJ recombination model fitted to out-of-frame rearrangements, and the resulting probabilities were checked against IGoR. Hypergeometric tests were used in a later analysis to score TCR-TCR, TCR-HLA and TCR-CMV co-occurrence, with a repertoire-size bias correction applied to the TCR pairs. In a later analysis, false discovery rates were estimated by permuting HLA or CMV assignments 20 times. In a later analysis, co-occurring TCRs were grouped using DBSCAN, with TCRdist sequence similarity added in when clustering inside HLA-allele-positive subsets. Co-occurrence clustering excluded repertoires with fewer than 30,000 or more than 120,000 public chains, plus five with anomalous nucleotide sharing. Drawn from immuneACCESS, this table holds only the in-frame rearrangements with V and J called that TCRdb kept. Clones are partly lost; checked studies trace under half to an unresolved V gene and leave the rest unexplained. V, J and clone size derive from that table, while D and trimming were established from the DNA sequence. For this sample there are 200,000 to 250,000 clones; more than 75% appear just once. The top ten hold about 1.2% of the sample.

CDR1 and CDR2 are drawn from the germline V gene: SQVTM, ANQGSEA. The CDR3 sequence holds 13 residues, the cysteine and phenylalanine included. Only CDR3 DNA is held: 39 bases, read in frame from base 1. Relative to germline, V is missing 6 bases and J is missing 4 bases, with 3 bases of the junction outside any gene match. In total, fewer than 750 healthy bone marrow donors made up the cohort. At the time of sampling, every cohort member was nominally healthy, though immune exposures that went unrecorded were likely present. CMV serostatus was positive for roughly 290 and negative for about half of the roughly 700 cohort members, and was not recorded for this donor. Every donor gave a peripheral blood sample, and the peripheral blood mononuclear cells from that sample were used for TCR beta sequencing. The Qiagen DNeasy Blood Extraction Kit was used to extract genomic DNA from the blood cell samples.

On this clone itself: The antigen it recognizes is unknown. Base qualities are not at hand, and no much larger clone is one base apart.

This receptor was taken from a human donor in good health. The sample comprised PBMCs. Rearrangement joined TRBV29-1 to TRBJ1-5; 10 nucleotides in the junction match TRBD1. The nucleotides are TGCAGCGTGAGACAGGGGGCGAATCAGCCCCAGCATTTT. This sequence encodes CSVRQGANQPQHF.